The rows below give T cell receptor beta chains drawn from one sample of a study of blood T cells in healthy people across ages. TCRdb analysed the 5' RACE reads with MiXCR anew, one entry per CDR3 protein. Counted here are approximately 820,000 distinct CDR3 sequences, 40% to 50% occurring once; the ten biggest clones make up approximately 19%. What was sequenced was blood. The receptors here all came from a man in his 60s in good health. CDR3s include the opening cysteine and the closing phenylalanine or tryptophan. The D gene is left open where the match is weak. Only part of the rows carry a size: once, few, many, or a class if the clone is expanded.

TRBV5-1	TRBJ2-5	NA	NA	TGCGCCAGCAACCAGGACACACAAGAGACCCAGTACTTC	CASNQDTQETQYF
TRBV5-6	TRBJ2-7	NA	NA	TGTGCCAGCACAGATCAGGCGGCTAATGAGCAGTACTTC	CASTDQAANEQYF
TRBV28	TRBJ2-1	NA	NA	TGTGCCAGCAGACTTCTGCCTAGCTCCTACAATGAGCAGTTCTTC	CASRLLPSSYNEQFF
TRBV7-3	TRBJ2-2	NA	NA	TGTGCCAGCAGCCCCCAGGGGCTCGGGGAGCTGTTTTTT	CASSPQGLGELFF
TRBV9	TRBJ2-5	NA	TRBD1	TGTGCCAGCAGCGTGGGGACAGGGGGCGGGGAGACCCAGTACTTC	CASSVGTGGGETQYF
TRBV12-3/TRBV12-4	TRBJ2-3	few	TRBD1	TGTGCCAGCGGCCGGGACAGCCGTCTGTATTTT	CASGRDSRLYF
TRBV4-1	TRBJ1-1	NA	TRBD1	TGCGCCAGCAGCCAAGCCCTCCGGACAGGGGGTCGGAACACTGAAGCTTTCTTT	CASSQALRTGGRNTEAFF
TRBV7-2	TRBJ2-7	NA	NA	TGTGCCAGCAGCTCCCGAGCGGGCAGCTCCTACGAGCAGTACTTC	CASSSRAGSSYEQYF
TRBV7-2	TRBJ2-7	few	TRBD1	TGTGCCAGCAGCTTGGGGTGGGACAGATCCTACGAGCAGTACTTC	CASSLGWDRSYEQYF
TRBV6-1	TRBJ2-5	NA	NA	TGTGCCAGCAAACTTGGGGGCGTGGAGACCCAGTACTTC	CASKLGGVETQYF
TRBV10-2	TRBJ1-1	few	NA	TGCGCCAGCAGTAACTACAGGGAGACCACTGAAGCTTTCTTT	CASSNYRETTEAFF
TRBV20-1	TRBJ2-6	NA	NA	TGCAGTGCTCGGACAGTGGCCGGGGCCAACGTCCTGACTTTC	CSARTVAGANVLTF
TRBV6-4	TRBJ2-3	NA	TRBD2	TGTGCCAGCAGCCCTGCTAGCGGGGACACAGATACGCAGTATTTT	CASSPASGDTDTQYF
TRBV27	TRBJ2-5	few	NA	TGTGCCAGCAGTTGTAACAACCAAGAGACCCAGTACTTC	CASSCNNQETQYF
TRBV7-2	TRBJ1-1	NA	NA	TGTGCCAGCAGCTCCATACCCTACGGAAAGAACACTGAAGCTTTCTTT	CASSSIPYGKNTEAFF
TRBV20-1	TRBJ2-7	NA	NA	TGCAGTGCTACGCCGATCCCGTCCTACGAGCAGTACTTC	CSATPIPSYEQYF
TRBV20-1	TRBJ2-7	NA	TRBD1	TGCAGTGCCCCTCCCCGACAGGGCTACGAGCAGTACTTC	CSAPPRQGYEQYF
TRBV7-2	TRBJ1-5	NA	TRBD1	TGTGCCAGCAGCGAGGGACAGGGGCCTAATCAGCCCCAGCATTTT	CASSEGQGPNQPQHF
TRBV4-3	TRBJ2-7	NA	NA	TGCGCCAGCAGCCAAGTGACGGGCGAGCAGTACTTC	CASSQVTGEQYF
TRBV20-1	TRBJ2-7	few	NA	TGCAGTGCTAGAGGGACAGAGAACGGCGAGCAGTACTTC	CSARGTENGEQYF
TRBV7-2	TRBJ1-1	few	NA	TGTGCCAGCAGCCCCGCCCACGAAAACACTGAAGCTTTCTTT	CASSPAHENTEAFF
TRBV20-1	TRBJ2-5	NA	TRBD2	TGCAGTGCTAGAGATAGGCGGACTAGTGTTGAGACCCAGTACTTC	CSARDRRTSVETQYF
TRBV29-1	TRBJ2-1	many	NA	TGCAGCGTTGAAATCGGAGGGGGGCCTAACTACAATGAGCAGTTCTTC	CSVEIGGGPNYNEQFF
TRBV6-2/TRBV6-3	TRBJ2-4	NA	TRBD2	TGTGCCAGCAGTTACTGGGACTACCAAAACATTCAGTACTTC	CASSYWDYQNIQYF
TRBV7-9	TRBJ2-5	few	NA	TGTGCCAGCAGCTTAAGTGGAGGGGGCATTCGGGAGACCCAGTACTTC	CASSLSGGGIRETQYF
TRBV5-1	TRBJ2-7	few	TRBD1	TGCGCCAGCAGCTTGACCGGGACAGAAAATTACGAGCAGTACTTC	CASSLTGTENYEQYF
TRBV18	TRBJ2-7	NA	NA	TGTGCCAGCTCACCAGGGATCGGTGGCAGGACCATGATCTCCTACGAGCAGTACTTC	CASSPGIGGRTMISYEQYF
TRBV5-8	TRBJ2-5	NA	NA	TGTGCCAGCAGCCCACGGGCAGATCGGGAGACCCTGTACTTC	CASSPRADRETLYF
TRBV7-6	TRBJ2-6	few	NA	TGTGCCAGCAGCTCCTACCTCTCTGGGGCCAACGTCCTGACTTTC	CASSSYLSGANVLTF
TRBV20-1	TRBJ2-5	NA	TRBD1	TGCAGTGCCTCGACAGGGGGGTACCAAGAGACCCAGTACTTC	CSASTGGYQETQYF
TRBV24-1	TRBJ2-2	NA	NA	TGTGCCACCAGATCGGTAGACACCGGGGAGCTGTTTTTT	CATRSVDTGELFF
TRBV30	TRBJ2-1	NA	NA	TGTGCCTGGAACAGCCCCGGGACACATTACAATGAGCAGTTCTTC	CAWNSPGTHYNEQFF
TRBV7-9	TRBJ2-5	few	NA	TGTGCCAGCAGCTTATTACCCCGCAGAGAAGAGACCCAGTACTTC	CASSLLPRREETQYF
TRBV6-5	TRBJ1-1	few	NA	TGTGCCAGCAGGCCAGGGGACTTACTTTTAAACACTGAAGCTTTCTTT	CASRPGDLLLNTEAFF
TRBV20-1	TRBJ1-1	NA	NA	TGCAGTGCTAGTTGGAGGACTGAAGCTTTCTTT	CSASWRTEAFF
TRBV11-2	TRBJ1-4	NA	NA	TGTGCCAGCAGCTTAGATGGCTTAGGAGGGTATAATGAAAAACTGTTTTTT	CASSLDGLGGYNEKLFF
TRBV6-4	TRBJ2-4	NA	NA	TGTGCCAGCAGCGTCCCCAATTCTCTAGCCAAAAACATTCAGTACTTC	CASSVPNSLAKNIQYF